A single sample is the source of the 12 T cell receptor beta chains below, sequenced in a study of T cell responses to AZD1222 COVID-19 vaccine. Clones were read by immunoSEQ multiplex PCR, and TCRdb kept only the in-frame ones, dropping some. The data contain tens of thousands of clones, around 87% of them singletons. The specimen was peripheral blood, collected 28 days after the second AZD1222 dose. These TCRs come from an adult who received the AZD1222 COVID-19 vaccine.

The chain recombines TRBV11-3 with TRBJ1-4; D might be TRBD1 (5 bases). The V end lost 5 bases, the J end lost 4 bases, and 14 bases lay between the germline ends. Germline CDR1 and CDR2: SGHNT and YENEEA. The CDR3 runs 15 residues. CDR3 in DNA: TGTGCCAGCAGCAGCTGGGGGGAAGATAATGAAAAACTGTTTTTT. It specifies CASSSWGEDNEKLFF.

The J gene is TRBJ1-5, the V gene TRBV19; no definite D call. The CDR3 sequence is 13 residues long. CDR1 is LNHDA and CDR2 is SQIVND in the germline V gene (reference sequence). The V and J ends lost 0 bases and 9 bases respectively, with 9 bases between them. For the CDR3, the DNA is TGTGCCAGTAGTATAGACGGCCTCTTGCCCCAGCATTTT. It codes for CASSIDGLLPQHF.

The chain recombines TRBV9 with TRBJ2-2; D is unresolved. The V gene's germline CDR1 is SGDLS and CDR2 YYNGEE. Trimming left V 0 bases short and J 6 bases short, with 3 bases between. The CDR3 consists of 12 residues. CDR3 in amino acids: CASSVDPGELFF. Written as DNA, the CDR3 is TGTGCCAGCAGCGTAGACCCCGGGGAGCTGTTTTTT.

CDR3 in DNA: TGTGCCAGCAGCCCCGACTCTGGAAACACCATATATTTT. This codes for CASSPDSGNTIYF. The chain has TRBV7-2 and TRBJ1-3; D not resolved. Deletions cut 5 bases from V and 0 bases from J, with 5 bases between. Germline V gene sequence: CDR1 SGHTA, CDR2 FQGNSA. There are 13 residues in the CDR3.

CDR3 region: CATSRRISSGNTIYF. In DNA form, the CDR3 reads TGTGCCACCAGTCGGCGGATCAGCTCTGGAAACACCATATATTTT. The V and J genes are TRBV15 and TRBJ1-3; D remains unclear. Looked up from germline, CDR1 is LNHNV and CDR2 is YYDKDF (reference sequence). The V end was cut by 6 bases, the J end by 0 bases, with 12 bases between. The CDR3 totals 15 residues.

The V gene is TRBV19, the J gene TRBJ2-6, with TRBD1 matching over 7 bases. With V trimmed by 8 bases and J by 1 base, 8 bases remained unmatched. The CDR3 consists of 16 residues. CDR1 LNHDA and CDR2 SQIVND come from the germline V gene (reference sequence). The CDR3 sequence is CASEGDRSSGANVLTF. CDR3 DNA sequence: TGTGCCAGTGAGGGGGACAGATCGTCTGGGGCCAACGTCCTGACTTTC.

The chain links TRBV7-8 to TRBJ2-5; D is uncertain. Trimming stripped 3 bases from V and 1 base from J, with 0 bases between. The CDR3 contains 11 residues. Germline V gives CDR1 SGHVS, CDR2 FQNEAQ. The CDR3 reads CASSFQETQYF. CDR3 sequence (DNA): TGTGCCAGCAGCTTCCAAGAGACCCAGTACTTC.

The CDR3 coding sequence is TGTGCCAGCAGCAAAGAGCGGGGCAATCAGCCCCAGCATTTT. It codes for CASSKERGNQPQHF. V and J are TRBV21-1 and TRBJ1-5. TRBV21-1 is a pseudogene locus. This CDR3 is 14 amino acids long.

The chain couples TRBV6-1 to TRBJ1-6; D gene unclear. This CDR3 is 14 amino acids long. Germline V gene sequence: CDR1 MNHNS, CDR2 SASEGT. The ends were cut back, 6 bases at V and 14 bases at J, with 20 bases in the middle. Written as DNA, the CDR3 is TGTGCCAGCAGCCTTAGGCGAGGAGAACCCACCCTCCACTTT. This codes for CASSLRRGEPTLHF.

CDR3 coding DNA: TGTGCCACCCAACCGGACAGTCTGGGCGGCTACACCTTC. It encodes CATQPDSLGGYTF. This chain uses TRBV19 with TRBJ1-2, with D perhaps matching TRBD1 (6 bases). The CDR3 loop spans 13 amino acids. Deletions cut 10 bases from V and 8 bases from J, with 20 bases between. The germline CDR1 and CDR2 sequences are LNHDA and SQIVND (reference sequence). The full variable domain, with the rest looked up from reference TRBV19 and TRBJ1-2, is DGGITQSPKYLFRKEGQNVTLSCEQNLNHDAMYWYRQDPGQGLRLIYYSQIVNDFQKGDIAEGYSVSREKKESFPLTVTSAQKNPTAFYLCATQPDSLGGYTFGSGTRLTVV.

This chain joins TRBV19 and TRBJ1-2; D gene ambiguous. The CDR3 sequence is 13 residues long. The germline CDR1 and CDR2 sequences are LNHDA and SQIVND (reference sequence). V shed 0 bases and J shed 2 bases, with 4 bases lying between them. CDR3 in DNA: TGTGCCAGTAGTATAGACTCAAACTATGGCTACACCTTC. It translates to CASSIDSNYGYTF.

This chain connects TRBV4-2 to TRBJ1-1, with D hard to call. Germline lookup yields CDR1 LGHNA and CDR2 YNFKEQ. The CDR3 contains 14 residues. The ends were cut back, 4 bases at V and 1 base at J, with 10 bases in the middle. The CDR3, as DNA: TGTGCCAGCAGCCTTACCGGGTCGAACACTGAAGCTTTCTTT. Translating it yields CASSLTGSNTEAFF.